A single sample gave rise to the 8 T cell receptor beta chains below, sequenced in a study of patients and donors after allogeneic stem cell transplantation. MiXCR, run by TCRdb on the RT-PCR reads, gives a single entry per CDR3 protein. The sample lists fewer than 95,000 distinct CDR3 sequences; around 5% were seen once. The sample comprised blood, either unsorted or a sorted T cell fraction (not recorded which). The receptors derive from a human donor who was either an allogeneic HSCT recipient or a stem cell or donor lymphocyte infusion donor (not recorded which). It is not recorded whose cells these are; they may come from a transplant donor.

There are a few counts of this clonotype. In DNA, the CDR3 is TGTGCCAGTAGTATAGGTTTGGGGCAGGCCTCGAACACTGAAGCTTTCTTT. Its translation is CASSIGLGQASNTEAFF. The V gene is TRBV19, the J gene TRBJ1-1, with a tentative D call TRBD1 (5 bases). Trimming took 1 base from V and 1 from J, leaving 16 bases between them. CDR1 and CDR2 from the germline V gene are LNHDA and SQIVND (reference sequence). CDR3 length equals 17 residues.

This clonotype was counted at least ten times. For the CDR3, the DNA is TGTGCCATCAGGGTACCTGGGGCCAACGTCCTGACTTTC. Protein sequence: CAIRVPGANVLTF. The chain recombines TRBV28 with TRBJ2-6, with D possibly matching TRBD1 (5 bases). The CDR3 is 13 amino acids. Per germline, CDR1 MDHEN and CDR2 SYDVKM. V was pared by 10 bases and J by 2 bases, with 9 bases between.

The chain links TRBV7-6 to TRBJ2-5; D is unclear. This CDR3 has 13 amino acids. Germline V gives CDR1 SGHVS, CDR2 FNYEAQ. V lost 4 bases and J lost 5, with 11 bases in between. This CDR3 is CASSSARLETQYF. DNA for the CDR3: TGTGCCAGCAGCTCCGCCCGCCTGGAGACCCAGTACTTC. The complete variable domain, with remaining parts taken from reference TRBV7-6 and TRBJ2-5, reads GAGVSQSPRYKVTKRGQDVALRCDPISGHVSLYWYRQALGQGPEFLTYFNYEAQQDKSGLPNDRFSAERPEGSISTLTIQRTEQRDSAMYRCASSSARLETQYFGPGTRLLVL.

This clonotype appeared many times. The chain couples TRBV20-1 to TRBJ2-7, with D tentatively TRBD1 (5 bases). The CDR3 is 14 residues long. Trimming stripped 5 bases from V and 5 bases from J, with 19 bases between. Looked up from germline, CDR1 is DFQATT and CDR2 is SNEGSKA (reference sequence). As DNA, the CDR3 is TGCAGTGCTGCACAGGTCGTAGGGGCCCACGAGCAGTACTTC. Translated: CSAAQVVGAHEQYF.

This clonotype was recorded many times. This chain uses TRBV10-1 with TRBJ2-1, with D possibly matching TRBD1 (5 bases). There are 15 residues in the CDR3. Trimming took off 6 bases at V and 6 bases at J, with 18 bases between the two ends. Per the germline V gene, CDR1 is WNHNN and CDR2 is SYGVQD (reference sequence). In nucleotides, the CDR3 is TGCGCCAGCAGGGCCCAGGGAAGCGTTGGCAATGAGCAGTTCTTC. Amino acids: CASRAQGSVGNEQFF.

This clonotype was seen many times. A read error may explain this, as a much larger clone is one base away. V and J are TRBV4-1 and TRBJ2-3, with D hard to call. Trimming left V 0 bases short and J 0 bases short, with 4 bases between. Germline V gene data show CDR1 as MGHRA and CDR2 as YSYEKL. The CDR3 consists of 14 residues. The CDR3 nucleotides are TGCGCCAGCAGCCAAGAAGGGAGCACAGATACGCAGTATTTT. Translation gives CASSQEGSTDTQYF.

This clonotype appeared a few times. The gene calls are TRBV19 and TRBJ2-7; D gene uncertain. The CDR3 sequence is 13 residues long. The germline V gene has CDR1 LNHDA and CDR2 SQIVND (reference sequence). V lost 5 bases, J lost 7 bases, and 15 bases lay in between. CDR3 nucleotides: TGTGCCAGTAGTGGTCCAGGCTGGAGTGAGCAGTACTTC. Amino acid sequence: CASSGPGWSEQYF.

The gene calls are TRBV11-3 and TRBJ2-5, with TRBD1 matching 7 bases. After removal of 2 bases from V and 2 bases from J, the junction contained 2 bases not matched to a gene. This CDR3 region has 14 residues. Germline V lookup: CDR1 SGHNT, CDR2 YENEEA. The CDR3 nucleotides read TGTGCCAGCAGCTTAAGCAGGGGGCAAGAGACCCAGTACTTC. It yields the protein CASSLSRGQETQYF.